This T cell receptor (beta chain) was sequenced in a study of tumor and adjacent non-tumor tissue in lung cancer (dated by TCRdb to between 2017 and 2018). The study in broad terms: Of the cohort, over 9 patients had adenocarcinoma, 2 had squamous cell carcinoma and 1 had small cell lung cancer. Bulk TCRbeta repertoires were compared between lung tumor tissue and matched distant non-tumor lung tissue obtained from approximately 15 lung cancer patients. Sequencing produced 130,000,000 or so productive TCRbeta reads in total, an average of approximately 4 million reads per sample. TCRbeta CDR3 sequencing was performed on a few dozen paired specimens, with one tumor sample and one normal lung sample collected per patient. The 15 enrolled patients, of whom roughly 10 were men and 5 were women, were aged about 30 to 85 years and were diagnosed with TNM stage I to III disease.

Overall study outcomes, separate from this receptor: Significantly higher TCR diversity was found in younger patients, and higher tumor TCR diversity was associated with shorter overall and disease-free survival. Tumor tissue showed significantly higher TCR diversity (inverse Simpson) than normal lung tissue, at around 450 vs 150 (P = 0.0075, Mann-Whitney U test). The methods do not name the sequencing platform or mention unique molecular identifiers. Because peripheral blood was not sequenced, blood TCRbeta repertoires in the lung cancer patients of the study were not examined. The top 100 clones made up a significantly larger cumulative share of the repertoire in normal lung than in tumor tissue. Only about 15 patients were included in the cohort, and the need for larger samples and more detailed clinical data was noted by the authors.

CDR1 and CDR2, looked up from the germline V gene (reference sequence), are DFQATT and SNEGSKA. V was cut back by 6 bases and J by 4 bases, leaving a gap of 20 bases between them. Measured from the cysteine to the phenylalanine, the CDR3 is 15 residues long. Left in the record is the CDR3 DNA by itself, 45 bases read in frame from the first base. Receptor libraries were prepared by multiplex PCR. The listed sequencing device is Illumina HiSeq 2500. TCRbeta libraries were constructed through three rounds of nested PCR with primers (Table S4) according to protocols modified from ARM-PCR. Before sequencing, PCR products of 200-500 bp were excised from the gel and purified with the QIAquick gel extraction kit. In the source study's methods: Reads were cleaned using Trimmomatic, were merged into complete CDR3 sequences using FLASH, and were assigned to V(D)J germline segments using MiTCR. VDJtools was used to compute clonal diversity as the inverse Simpson's index. A read counted as productive if the sequence was in-frame and lacked a premature stop codon. TCRdb trimmed public reads at Q25 via fastp, called clones via MiXCR and kept in-frame beta chains. Under each unique CDR3 protein, matching rows form one entry showing the most common genes and DNA. The V and J calls come from TCRdb's annotation, not from the publication. The sample profile shows 60,000 to 70,000 distinct CDR3 sequences; more than 65% of them were found once. Jointly, the top ten make up less than 50% of the sample.

The sample holds many counts of this clonotype. This clone's antigen is unknown. Nothing much larger sits one base from this clone, and base qualities are not available. RNA was isolated from bulk, unsorted tissue, and RNA quality was assessed with a NanoDrop ND-1000 and an Agilent 2100. The normal lung samples consisted of distant non-tumor tissue collected more than 3 cm from the tumor edge. All donors had newly diagnosed lung cancer, had not received prior chemotherapy, and were admitted for thoracic surgery in China between August and November 2014. The study excluded patients who had received radiotherapy or chemotherapy before or who had another cancer at the same time. Pieces of surgical tissue measuring roughly 1-2.2 cm3 were kept in RNAlater solution and held at -80 degrees C until needed.

The V and J genes are TRBV20-1 and TRBJ2-3, with no confidently assigned D gene. The TCR was taken from a man in his sixties with non-small cell lung cancer. Input material: distant non-tumor lung tissue. The CDR3 here reads CSADARTVASDTQYF. The nucleotide sequence is TGCAGTGCGGACGCTAGAACGGTAGCATCAGATACGCAGTATTTT.